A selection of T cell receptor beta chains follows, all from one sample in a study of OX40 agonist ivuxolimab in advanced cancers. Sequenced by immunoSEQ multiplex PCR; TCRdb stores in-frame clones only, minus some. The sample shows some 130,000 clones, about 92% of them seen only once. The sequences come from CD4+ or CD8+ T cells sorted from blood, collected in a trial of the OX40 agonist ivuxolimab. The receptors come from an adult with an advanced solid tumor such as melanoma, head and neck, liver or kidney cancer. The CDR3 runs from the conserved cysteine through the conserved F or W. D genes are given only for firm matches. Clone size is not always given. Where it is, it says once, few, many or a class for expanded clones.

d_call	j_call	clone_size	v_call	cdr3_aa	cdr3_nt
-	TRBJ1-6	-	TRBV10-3	CAIGGNPLHF	TGTGCCATCGGCGGGAATCCCCTCCACTTT
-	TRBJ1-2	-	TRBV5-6	CASSLTGREYGYTF	TGTGCCAGCAGCTTAACAGGGAGGGAGTATGGCTACACCTTC
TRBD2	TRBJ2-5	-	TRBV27	CASSSWTSGGDRETQYF	TGTGCCAGCAGTTCCTGGACTAGCGGGGGGGATCGAGAGACCCAGTACTTC
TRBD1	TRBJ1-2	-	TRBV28	CASYSPGTGVYGYTF	TGCGCCAGTTATTCCCCCGGGACAGGGGTCTATGGCTACACCTTC
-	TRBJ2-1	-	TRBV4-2	CASSQEFSGGPYNEQFF	TGTGCCAGCAGCCAAGAATTTTCCGGCGGACCCTACAATGAGCAGTTCTTC
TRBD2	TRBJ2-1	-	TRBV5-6	CASSLIIIAGGLDEQFF	TGTGCCAGCAGCTTGATAATCATAGCGGGGGGGCTCGATGAGCAGTTCTTC
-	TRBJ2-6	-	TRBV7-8	CASSLSQGGANVLTF	TGTGCCAGCAGCTTAAGCCAGGGCGGGGCCAACGTCCTGACTTTC
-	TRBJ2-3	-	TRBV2	CASSRDSTDTQYF	TGTGCCAGCAGCAGGGACAGCACAGATACGCAGTATTTT
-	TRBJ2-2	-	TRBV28	CAIPGRGSTGELFF	TGTGCCATCCCGGGGAGGGGGAGTACCGGGGAGCTGTTTTTT
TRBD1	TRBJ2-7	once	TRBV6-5	CASSPRDRGNEQYF	TGTGCCAGCAGCCCGAGGGACAGGGGGAACGAGCAGTACTTC
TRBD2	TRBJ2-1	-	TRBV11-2	CASSLVTSVSYNEQFF	TGTGCCAGCAGCTTAGTAACTAGCGTTTCCTACAATGAGCAGTTCTTC
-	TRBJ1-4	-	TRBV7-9	CASSLVYGNEKLFF	TGTGCCAGCAGCTTAGTGTACGGGAATGAAAAACTGTTTTTT
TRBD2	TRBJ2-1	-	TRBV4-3	CASSQDSGGGISNSYNEQFF	TGCGCCAGCAGCCAAGATTCGGGCGGGGGGATCTCCAATTCCTACAATGAGCAGTTCTTC
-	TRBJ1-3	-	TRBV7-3	CASSPQGMTGNTIYF	TGTGCCAGCAGCCCACAGGGTATGACTGGAAACACCATATATTTT
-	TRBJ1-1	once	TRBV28	CASSLFSGGNTEAFF	TGTGCCAGCAGTTTATTTTCGGGGGGGAACACTGAAGCTTTCTTT
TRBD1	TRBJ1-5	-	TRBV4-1	CASSQDWGQSNQPQHF	TGCGCCAGCAGCCAAGATTGGGGACAGTCCAATCAGCCCCAGCATTTT
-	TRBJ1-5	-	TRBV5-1	CASSAAIGQPQHF	TGCGCCAGCAGCGCTGCCATAGGTCAGCCCCAGCATTTT
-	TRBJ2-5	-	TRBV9	CASSVRPKETQYF	TGTGCCAGCAGCGTAAGGCCAAAAGAGACCCAGTACTTC
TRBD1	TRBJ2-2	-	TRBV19	CASSPTGGRDTGELFF	TGTGCCAGTAGCCCAACAGGGGGAAGGGACACCGGGGAGCTGTTTTTT
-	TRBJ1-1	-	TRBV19	CASSIRAAGGTEAFF	TGTGCCAGTAGTATTAGGGCCGCTGGGGGGACTGAAGCTTTCTTT
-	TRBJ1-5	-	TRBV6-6	CASSHAGVPNQPQHF	TGTGCCAGCAGTCACGCAGGGGTCCCAAATCAGCCCCAGCATTTT
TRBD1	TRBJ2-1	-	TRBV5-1	CASSLWGIGQDNEQFF	TGCGCCAGCAGCTTGTGGGGGATAGGACAGGACAATGAGCAGTTCTTC
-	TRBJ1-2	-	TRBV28	CASSGEGWGYGYTF	TGTGCCAGCAGCGGGGAGGGGTGGGGCTATGGCTACACCTTC
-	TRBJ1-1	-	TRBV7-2	CASSLVWGQTEAFF	TGTGCCAGCAGCTTGGTCTGGGGGCAAACTGAAGCTTTCTTT
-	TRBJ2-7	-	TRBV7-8	CASSLVRRRRGDSYEQYF	TGTGCCAGCAGCTTAGTTAGGCGTCGCAGGGGAGATTCCTACGAGCAGTACTTC
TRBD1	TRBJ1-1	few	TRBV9	CASSPGGGRTEAFF	TGTGCCAGCAGCCCAGGGGGGGGTCGGACTGAAGCTTTCTTT
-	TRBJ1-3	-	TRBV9	CASSGGSGNTIYF	TGTGCCAGCAGCGGGGGGAGCGGAAACACCATATATTTT
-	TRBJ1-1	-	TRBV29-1	CSVNRQERTEAFF	TGCAGCGTTAACCGACAGGAACGGACTGAAGCTTTCTTT
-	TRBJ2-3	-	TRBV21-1	CASSKGPLAGGYYTQYF	TGTGCCAGCAGCAAAGGGCCTCTAGCGGGAGGGTACTATACGCAGTATTTT
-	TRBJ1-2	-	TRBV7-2	CARSLAQCGRGYGYTF	TGTGCCAGAAGCTTAGCGCAGTGCGGAAGGGGCTATGGCTACACCTTC
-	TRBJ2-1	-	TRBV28	CASSGQDYGPGDEQFF	TGTGCCAGCAGTGGCCAGGATTACGGGCCCGGGGATGAGCAGTTCTTC
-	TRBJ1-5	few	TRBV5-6	CASTLRGNPRSNQPQHF	TGTGCCAGCACCCTGCGGGGGAACCCACGTAGCAATCAGCCCCAGCATTTT
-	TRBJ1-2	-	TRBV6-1	CASSESGARGYGYTF	TGTGCCAGCAGTGAAAGCGGGGCGCGAGGGTATGGCTACACCTTC
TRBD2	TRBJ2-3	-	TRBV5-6	CASSPGGSTDTQYF	TGTGCCAGCAGCCCGGGGGGGAGCACAGATACGCAGTATTTT
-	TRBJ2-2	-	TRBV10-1	CASSDYTTGELFF	TGCGCCAGCAGTGATTACACCACCGGGGAGCTGTTTTTT
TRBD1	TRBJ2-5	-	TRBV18	CASSPLLTGGPETQYF	TGTGCCAGCTCACCACTTCTGACAGGGGGCCCAGAGACCCAGTACTTC
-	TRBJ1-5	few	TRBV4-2	CASSQQGVVNQPQHF	TGTGCCAGCAGCCAACAGGGAGTGGTGAATCAGCCCCAGCATTTT
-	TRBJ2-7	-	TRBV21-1	CASSKAGTGGSYEQYF	TGTGCCAGCAGCAAAGCAGGCACAGGGGGCTCCTACGAGCAGTACTTC
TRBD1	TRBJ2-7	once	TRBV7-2	CASSLERTGNEQYF	TGTGCCAGCAGCTTAGAGAGGACAGGGAACGAGCAGTACTTC
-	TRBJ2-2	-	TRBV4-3	CASSQVGARANTGELFF	TGCGCCAGCAGCCAAGTCGGAGCGCGCGCGAACACCGGGGAGCTGTTTTTT
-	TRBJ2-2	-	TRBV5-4	CASSLGGSWGTGELFF	TGTGCCAGCAGCTTGGGTGGGAGTTGGGGCACCGGGGAGCTGTTTTTT
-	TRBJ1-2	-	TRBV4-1	CASSQGGLNYGYTF	TGCGCCAGCAGCCAAGGTGGGCTTAACTATGGCTACACCTTC
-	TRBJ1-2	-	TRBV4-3	CASSPNGGENYGYTF	TGCGCCAGCAGCCCCAACGGAGGGGAAAACTATGGCTACACCTTC
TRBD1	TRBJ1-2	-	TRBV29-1	CSGGTGGGYGYTF	TGCAGCGGCGGGACAGGGGGGGGATATGGCTACACCTTC
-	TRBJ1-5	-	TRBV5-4	CASSLGGANQPQHF	TGTGCCAGCAGCTTAGGGGGGGCCAATCAGCCCCAGCATTTT
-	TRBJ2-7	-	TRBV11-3	CASSLGGEYEQYF	TGTGCCAGCAGCTTAGGGGGCGAGTACGAGCAGTACTTC